The T cell receptor (beta chain) under discussion was sequenced for a study of identical twins. This clonotype showed up many times. Its antigen is as yet unknown. Germline V gene sequence: CDR1 SGHRS, CDR2 YFSETQ. This CDR3 comprises 14 residues. V lost 5 bases and J lost 0, with 8 bases in between. One entry per CDR3 protein, called by TCRdb with MiXCR from the 5' RACE reads. The table includes 400,000 to 500,000 distinct CDR3 sequences, around 18% detected once. Findings of the study overall: Monozygotic twins shared more out-of-frame TCR alpha than recombination models predicted. Cross-sectional statistical analysis was relied on for the conclusions, without the same donors being followed. With abundant cord blood beta clonotypes, insertions were fewer; memory repertoires showed no such pattern.

The rearrangement uses TRBV5-1 and TRBJ2-2; no clear D gene. This sequence originates from a man between 50 and 59 years old in good health. The sequenced sample was naive T cells sorted from blood. This CDR3 reads CASRTSSNTGELFF. CDR3 sequence (DNA): TGCGCCAGCAGAACAAGTTCGAACACCGGGGAGCTGTTTTTT.